This T cell receptor beta chain was found in a study of identical twins. Whole-study results and caveats: Abundant beta clonotypes from cord blood bore fewer insertions; memory repertoires lacked this pattern. Without tracking the same donors, conclusions rested on cross-sectional statistical analysis.

Template switching (which added a universal primer site) was used, and cDNA carried unique molecular identifiers. TCRdb processed the 5' RACE reads anew with MiXCR; each CDR3 protein has one entry. The sample yields approximately 500,000 distinct CDR3 sequences, 13% to 15% seen once. There were only healthy Caucasians among the donors. This clonotype was picked up a small number of times. Its antigen is currently unknown. An end of the junction differs from the germline gene, which may be a read error. The CDR3 totals 13 residues. The same sample was also studied in work on yellow fever vaccine responses in identical twins.

This sequence joins TRBV12-3 or TRBV12-4 and TRBJ1-4; D is uncertain. The clonotype comes from a young woman in good health. Sequences were obtained from CD4+ T cells sorted from blood. The CDR3 protein is CASSLGPAPASTF. As DNA, the CDR3 is TGTGCCAGCAGTCTGGGCCCGGCCCCTGCCAGCACTTTT.